These 27 T cell receptor beta chains originate from one sample sequenced in a study of OX40 agonist ivuxolimab in advanced cancers. Profiling relied on immunoSEQ multiplex PCR, and the TCRdb table lists in-frame clones only, not all of them. This sample carries around 60,000 clones, about 80% of them seen once, and the ten largest clones take roughly 2%. The sample in question was CD4+ or CD8+ T cells sorted from blood, obtained in a trial of the OX40 agonist ivuxolimab. Receptors originate from an adult with an advanced solid tumor such as melanoma, head and neck, liver or kidney cancer.

J is TRBJ1-3 and V is TRBV5-1; D remains ambiguous. V was cut by 1 base and J by 4 bases, with 12 bases left in between. The CDR3 contains 15 residues. In germline, CDR1 is SGHRS, CDR2 YFSETQ. In DNA, the CDR3 is TGCGCCAGCAGCTTGAGTTTTGGTTTCGGAAACACCATATATTTT. It translates to CASSLSFGFGNTIYF.

The chain is built from TRBV11-2 and TRBJ1-2; TRBD1 might be the D (5 bases). Trimming removed 5 bases from V and 8 bases from J, with 15 bases in between. Germline loops: CDR1 SGHAT, CDR2 FQNNGV. CDR3 length: 13 amino acids. The CDR3 region has the DNA TGTGCCAGCAGCCCCAGGGAGTCGCAAGGCTACACCTTC. Translated: CASSPRESQGYTF.

There are a few counts of this clone. The gene calls are TRBV7-9 and TRBJ2-2; 14 bases align to TRBD2. The V segment lost 3 bases and the J segment 4 bases; nucleotides outside the gene matches: 7. Germline CDR1 and CDR2: SEHNR and FQNEAQ (reference sequence). CDR3 length: 18 residues. The CDR3 nucleotides are TGTGCCAGCAGCTTTGGACTAGCGGGAGGTGGAGTCACCGGGGAGCTGTTTTTT. The encoded protein is CASSFGLAGGGVTGELFF.

The J gene is TRBJ2-2, the V gene TRBV7-3; 8 positions match TRBD1. Germline CDR1 and CDR2: SGHTA and FQGTGA. After removal of 6 bases from V and 2 bases from J, the junction contained 8 bases not matched to a gene. The CDR3 runs 16 residues. The DNA of the CDR3 is TGTGCCAGCAGTCGCGGACAGGGTAAAAACACCGGGGAGCTGTTTTTT. Amino acids: CASSRGQGKNTGELFF. Complete variable domain (other parts from reference TRBV7-3 and TRBJ2-2): GAGVSQTPSNKVTEKGKYVELRCDPISGHTALYWYRQSLGQGPEFLIYFQGTGAADDSGLPNDRFFAVRPEGSVSTLKIQRTERGDSAVYLCASSRGQGKNTGELFFGEGSRLTVL.

The chain employs TRBV5-1 and TRBJ2-6; tentatively, D is TRBD2 (5 bases). There are 15 residues in the CDR3. Germline lookup yields CDR1 SGHRS and CDR2 YFSETQ. V lost 6 bases, J lost 1 base, and 11 bases lay in between. The CDR3 sequence is CASMTGVSGANVLTF. CDR3 sequence (DNA): TGCGCCAGCATGACCGGGGTTTCTGGGGCCAACGTCCTGACTTTC.

This chain joins TRBV6-1 and TRBJ2-1; D possibly uses TRBD1 or TRBD2 (5 bases each). Per germline, CDR1 MNHNS and CDR2 SASEGT. The V end was cut by 6 bases, the J end by 9 bases, with 15 bases between. This CDR3 is built from 13 residues. CDR3 nucleotide sequence: TGTGCCAGCAGCGGGACCCGGGGTGGTGAGCAGTTCTTC. Protein sequence: CASSGTRGGEQFF.

The chain recombines TRBV25-1 with TRBJ2-7; D may be TRBD1 or TRBD2 (5 bases each). V lost 3 bases and J 2 bases, leaving 11 bases between the germline ends. The CDR3 loop spans 14 amino acids. CDR1 is MGHDK, CDR2 SYGVNS, per germline. CDR3 amino acids: CASSDREWTYEQYF. The CDR3 DNA follows: TGTGCCAGCAGTGACAGGGAGTGGACCTACGAGCAGTACTTC.

The chain uses TRBV6-1 and TRBJ2-2; TRBD2 matches at 7 bases. After removal of 6 bases from V and 7 bases from J, the junction contained 11 bases not matched to a gene. The CDR3 covers 15 residues. Germline assignment: CDR1 MNHNS and CDR2 SASEGT. DNA of the CDR3: TGTGCCAGCAGATACAAACCGCGGGGGAACGGGGAGCTGTTTTTT. Its translation: CASRYKPRGNGELFF.

The chain employs TRBV10-3 and TRBJ2-2, with 11 bases aligning to TRBD2. The CDR3 is made up of 19 amino acids. Germline CDR1 reads ENHRY; CDR2 reads SYGVKD. Trimming took 6 bases from V and 0 from J; bases not matched to a gene: 12. In nucleotides, the CDR3 is TGTGCCATCAGAAGGACGGTTACTAGCGGGGGCCCGAACACCGGGGAGCTGTTTTTT. Residues: CAIRRTVTSGGPNTGELFF.

V gene TRBV7-3 combines with J gene TRBJ2-3; D gene uncertain. The CDR3 length is 14 residues. The V end lost 0 bases, the J end lost 4 bases, and 8 bases lay between the germline ends. Germline V lookup: CDR1 SGHTA, CDR2 FQGTGA. The CDR3 loop reads CASSLTVGPDTQYF. DNA of the CDR3: TGTGCCAGCAGCTTAACGGTGGGCCCAGATACGCAGTATTTT. Filled out from reference TRBV7-3 and TRBJ2-3, the complete variable domain reads GAGVSQTPSNKVTEKGKYVELRCDPISGHTALYWYRQSLGQGPEFLIYFQGTGAADDSGLPNDRFFAVRPEGSVSTLKIQRTERGDSAVYLCASSLTVGPDTQYFGPGTRLTVL.

The chain carries TRBV5-6 and TRBJ1-2, with D unresolved. Germline CDR1 and CDR2: SGHDT and YYEEEE. The CDR3 spans 14 residues. V lost 0 bases to trimming and J lost 4 bases, with 10 bases between them. This CDR3 is CASSLGRRPYGYTF. The CDR3 DNA sequence: TGTGCCAGCAGCTTGGGCAGGCGTCCCTATGGCTACACCTTC. The full variable domain, in which reference TRBV5-6 and TRBJ1-2 provide the parts outside the CDR3, is DAGVTQSPTHLIKTRGQQVTLRCSPKSGHDTVSWYQQALGQGPQFIFQYYEEEERQRGNFPDRFSGHQFPNYSSELNVNALLLGDSALYLCASSLGRRPYGYTFGSGTRLTVV.

The sample holds a few counts of this clone. This chain joins TRBV7-3 and TRBJ2-2; D call uncertain. Per germline, CDR1 SGHTA and CDR2 FQGTGA. This CDR3 region has 14 residues. Trimming left V 8 bases short and J 2 bases short, with 12 bases between. The CDR3 region has the DNA TGTGCCAGCGGGCCAATCGATAACACCGGGGAGCTGTTTTTT. This codes for CASGPIDNTGELFF.

The chain employs TRBV6-6 and TRBJ2-7, with TRBD1 identical over 7 bases. The CDR3 is made up of 13 amino acids. Germline loops: CDR1 MNHNY, CDR2 SVGAGI (reference sequence). Losses at the gene ends were 7 bases for V and 0 bases for J; bases not matched to a gene: 3. The CDR3 here is CASMDRSSYEQYF. In DNA, the CDR3 is TGTGCCAGCATGGACAGGAGCTCCTACGAGCAGTACTTC.

The chain employs TRBV30 and TRBJ2-1; 9 bases line up with TRBD1. With V trimmed by 2 bases and J by 8 bases, 13 bases remained unmatched. Germline V lookup: CDR1 GTSNPN, CDR2 SVGIG (reference sequence). The CDR3 covers 16 residues. CDR3 bases: TGTGCCTGGAGTCGGAGTTCGGGACAGGGTTTGGATGAGCAGTTCTTC. It codes for CAWSRSSGQGLDEQFF.

The rearrangement joins TRBV2 to TRBJ1-6; D remains unclear. The germline gives CDR1 SNHLY, CDR2 FYNNEI. V lost 0 bases and J 11 bases, leaving 8 bases between the germline ends. The CDR3 has 13 residues. The DNA for the CDR3 is TGTGCCAGCAGTGAAGCTAAGTCGGCACCCCTCCACTTT. This codes for CASSEAKSAPLHF.

The chain is built from TRBV7-2 and TRBJ2-7; D may be TRBD2 (5 bases). There are 14 residues in the CDR3. The ends were cut back, 0 bases at V and 3 bases at J, with 9 bases in the middle. CDR1 SGHTA and CDR2 FQGNSA come from the germline V gene. Written as DNA, the CDR3 is TGTGCCAGCAGCTTAGCGGTAGCGAACTACGAGCAGTACTTC. Translated, it gives CASSLAVANYEQYF.

This clone was seen a single time. The chain employs TRBV5-1 and TRBJ2-7, with 7 bases that match TRBD1. The germline gives CDR1 SGHRS, CDR2 YFSETQ. The CDR3 has 17 amino acids. Germline trimming cut 0 bases from V and 4 bases from J; bases unmatched to any gene: 13. The CDR3 nucleotides are TGCGCCAGCAGCTTGGAATCGGGCAGGGGGTCCCCTTACGAGCAGTACTTC. Amino acid sequence: CASSLESGRGSPYEQYF.

This rearrangement joins TRBV29-1 to TRBJ2-5; TRBD1 or TRBD2 may be the D gene (5 bases each). The DNA end lines up better with TRBJ2-7; the J call may be wrong. Germline V CDR1 and CDR2: SQVTM, ANQGSEA. The CDR3 is 13 residues long. This chain's CDR3 is CSVSRDRAYEQYF. The CDR3 bases are TGCAGCGTGTCCCGGGACCGGGCCTACGAGCAGTACTTC.

The chain recombines TRBV5-1 with TRBJ1-1; 11 positions agree with TRBD1. Losses at the gene ends were 3 bases for V and 4 bases for J; bases not matched to a gene: 5. The CDR3 is made up of 15 amino acids. Germline assignment: CDR1 SGHRS and CDR2 YFSETQ. The CDR3 bases are TGCGCCAGCAGCTCCGCCGGGACAGGGGGCACTGAAGCTTTCTTT. Residues: CASSSAGTGGTEAFF. The whole variable domain, remainder taken from reference TRBV5-1 and TRBJ1-1, is KAGVTQTPRYLIKTRGQQVTLSCSPISGHRSVSWYQQTPGQGLQFLFEYFSETQRNKGNFPGRFSGRQFSNSRSEMNVSTLELGDSALYLCASSSAGTGGTEAFFGQGTRLTVV.

V usage is TRBV7-9 and J usage is TRBJ2-3, with 11 bases lining up with TRBD2. The ends lost 3 bases at V and 4 bases at J; junction bases unmatched: 6. The length of the CDR3 is 16 residues. Germline CDR1 is SEHNR and CDR2 is FQNEAQ (reference sequence). CDR3 sequence: CASSFLAGGGADTQYF. CDR3 nucleotide sequence: TGTGCCAGCAGCTTCCTAGCGGGAGGTGGGGCAGATACGCAGTATTTT.

V usage is TRBV5-4 and J usage is TRBJ2-6; TRBD1 might be the D (6 bases). The CDR3 totals 19 residues. With 0 bases removed from V and 0 bases from J, the gap between germline ends came to 16 bases. Germline V CDR1 and CDR2: SGHNT, YYREEE (reference sequence). The CDR3 bases are TGTGCCAGCAGCTTGGGCGCTTGGCAGGGGTTCTCTGGGGCCAACGTCCTGACTTTC. Protein sequence: CASSLGAWQGFSGANVLTF.

This clone has only a few counts. This chain uses TRBV6-6 with TRBJ1-1; no clear D. Trimming left V 5 bases short and J 8 bases short, with 12 bases between. The CDR3 is 12 residues long. Germline CDR1 reads MNHNY; CDR2 reads SVGAGI (reference sequence). The CDR3 DNA follows: TGTGCCAGCAGTCGGGTCCGCTTAGAAGCTTTCTTT. This encodes CASSRVRLEAFF.

The chain has TRBV27 and TRBJ2-6; a weak D match, TRBD1 (5 bases). The CDR3 extends over 15 amino acids. The germline gives CDR1 MNHEY, CDR2 SMNVEV (reference sequence). V dropped 6 bases and J dropped 3 bases, with 12 bases sitting between them. CDR3 protein: CASSQDKHGANVLTF. The CDR3, as DNA: TGTGCCAGCAGCCAGGACAAACATGGGGCCAACGTCCTGACTTTC.

V and J are TRBV18 and TRBJ1-2; no firm D call. Germline V gene data show CDR1 as KGHSH and CDR2 as LQKENI. The CDR3 is 15 residues long. V lost 2 bases, J lost 2 bases, and 12 bases lay in between. This CDR3 reads CASSPASILNYGYTF. Written as DNA, the CDR3 is TGTGCCAGCTCACCAGCAAGTATACTAAACTATGGCTACACCTTC. The full variable domain, with the rest looked up from reference TRBV18 and TRBJ1-2, is NAGVMQNPRHLVRRRGQEARLRCSPMKGHSHVYWYRQLPEEGLKFMVYLQKENIIDESGMPKERFSAEFPKEGPSILRIQQVVRGDSAAYFCASSPASILNYGYTFGSGTRLTVV.

V gene TRBV7-8 combines with J gene TRBJ1-6; D remains unclear. Germline CDR1 is SGHVS and CDR2 is FQNEAQ. The CDR3 consists of 14 residues. Trimming took off 0 bases at V and 9 bases at J, with 9 bases between the two ends. The CDR3 DNA reads TGTGCCAGCAGCTTAGCGGTCGAAGGTTCACCCCTCCACTTT. Its translation: CASSLAVEGSPLHF. Combining the CDR3 with reference TRBV7-8 and TRBJ1-6 gives the whole variable domain GAGVSQSPRYKVAKRGQDVALRCDPISGHVSLFWYQQALGQGPEFLTYFQNEAQLDKSGLPSDRFFAERPEGSVSTLKIQRTQQEDSAVYLCASSLAVEGSPLHFGNGTRLTVT.

J is TRBJ2-1 and V is TRBV7-2; weak D call: TRBD1 (6 bases). The CDR3 runs 13 residues. V lost 9 bases and J 4 bases, leaving 13 bases between the germline ends. Germline CDR1 and CDR2: SGHTA and FQGNSA. Here the CDR3 DNA reads TGTGCCAGTACCGGGACAAGGTACAATGAGCAGTTCTTC. Translation gives CASTGTRYNEQFF.

This clone was found a few times. The rearrangement uses TRBV30 and TRBJ1-1; D possibly corresponds to TRBD1 (5 bases). The V and J ends lost 2 bases and 10 bases respectively, with 14 bases between them. There are 12 residues in the CDR3. Germline-derived CDR1 and CDR2 are GTSNPN and SVGIG (reference sequence). The CDR3 sequence: CAWSKWVRGAFF. The CDR3 DNA sequence: TGTGCCTGGAGTAAGTGGGTTAGGGGAGCTTTCTTT. Looking up the rest from reference TRBV30 and TRBJ1-1 gives the full variable domain: SQTIHQWPATLVQPVGSPLSLECTVEGTSNPNLYWYRQAAGRGLQLLFYSVGIGQISSEVPQNLSASRPQDRQFILSSKKLLLSDSGFYLCAWSKWVRGAFFGQGTRLTVV.